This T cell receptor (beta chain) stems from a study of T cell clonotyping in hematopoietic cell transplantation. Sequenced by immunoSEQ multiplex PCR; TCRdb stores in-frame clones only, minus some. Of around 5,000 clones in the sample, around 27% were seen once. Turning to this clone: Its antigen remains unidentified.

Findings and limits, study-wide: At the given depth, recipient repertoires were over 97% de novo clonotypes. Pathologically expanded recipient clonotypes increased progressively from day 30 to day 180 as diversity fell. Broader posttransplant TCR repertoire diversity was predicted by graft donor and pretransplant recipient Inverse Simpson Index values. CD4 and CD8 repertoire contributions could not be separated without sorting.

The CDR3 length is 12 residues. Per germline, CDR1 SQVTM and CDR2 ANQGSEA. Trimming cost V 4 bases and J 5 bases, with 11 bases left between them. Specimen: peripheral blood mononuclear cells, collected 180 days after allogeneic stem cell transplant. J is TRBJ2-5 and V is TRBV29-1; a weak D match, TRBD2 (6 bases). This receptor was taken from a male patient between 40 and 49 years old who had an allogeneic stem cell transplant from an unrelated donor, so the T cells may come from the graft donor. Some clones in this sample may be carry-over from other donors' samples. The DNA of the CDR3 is TGCAGCGTTGGGAGGGGCAGGGAGACCCAGTACTTC. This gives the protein CSVGRGRETQYF. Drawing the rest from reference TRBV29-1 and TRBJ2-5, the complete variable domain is SAVISQKPSRDICQRGTSLTIQCQVDSQVTMMFWYRQQPGQSLTLIATANQGSEATYESGFVIDKFPISRPNLTFSTLTVSNMSPEDSSIYLCSVGRGRETQYFGPGTRLLVL.